This TCR beta chain originates from a study of CD8 T cells in Susac syndrome. General study findings and limits: The relatively small number of individuals in the TCR sequencing and HLA analysis was acknowledged by the study.

Trimming cost V 6 bases and J 2 bases, with 13 bases left between them. The CDR3 spans 14 residues. Germline V CDR1 and CDR2: MNHEY, SVGEGT. About 0.5 to 1 ug RNA was reverse transcribed with random hexamers. An immunoSEQ multiplex PCR amplified TCR beta CDR3 over 54 Vbeta and 13 Jbeta. TCRdb analysed the immunoSEQ multiplex PCR reads with MiXCR anew, one entry per CDR3 protein. The sample holds some 150,000 distinct CDR3 sequences; about 94% are singletons and the top ten take around 0.21%. The multiple sclerosis controls were treatment-naive patients affected by stable or active relapsing-remitting disease. TEMRA cells were FACS-enriched, unlike CD8+ and CD4+ T cells, which were negatively isolated. As regards this clonotype: The antigen remains undetermined.

V is TRBV6-2 or TRBV6-3 and J is TRBJ1-2; perhaps TRBD1 as D (5 bases). Sequencing was done on a sample of CD8+ T cells from PBMCs. The origin of this receptor is a human donor with multiple sclerosis. In DNA, the CDR3 is TGTGCCAGCAGCGGGGGGAGTACCAACTATGGCTACACCTTC. This encodes CASSGGSTNYGYTF.